There are a few counts of the clone carrying this T cell receptor beta chain. What it binds is unknown. This entry is derived from a study of cytomegalovirus exposure and HLA in healthy donors. Broader study findings: In vitro testing confirmed three CMV-associated chains as specific for CMV antigens.

The study ran its PCR with 60 Vbeta and 13 Jbeta primers. Only in-frame clones appear in the TCRdb table, and some are missing; sequencing was by immunoSEQ multiplex PCR. The repertoire holds about 120,000 clones, with around 76% as singletons. The CDR3 is made up of 14 amino acids. Trimming stripped 6 bases from V and 2 bases from J, with 12 bases between. In germline, CDR1 is MDHEN, CDR2 SYDVKM. V usage is TRBV28 and J usage is TRBJ2-3; D is ambiguous. Material: PBMCs. This TCR was recovered from a man aged 60-69 years in good health and CMV-seropositive. This chain's CDR3 is CASSLRRLTDTQYF. In DNA form, the CDR3 reads TGTGCCAGCAGCTTGCGGAGACTCACAGATACGCAGTATTTT.